These 25 T cell receptor beta chains share one sample of origin, sequenced in a study of T cells of healthy individuals (dated by TCRdb to 2016 to 2019). The library was obtained by 5' RACE. TCRdb records Illumina MiSeq as the sequencer. TCRdb reprocessing: public reads trimmed at Q25 with fastp, clones called with MiXCR, in-frame beta chains kept. Rows matching on CDR3 protein sequence are summarized as one entry with the most common DNA and genes. This sample is represented by some 100,000 distinct CDR3 sequences; 17% of them were singletons. The top ten constitute around 6.4% of the sample. Receptors originate from a human donor in good health.

This clonotype showed up just a few times. The chain couples TRBV29-1 to TRBJ1-3; no firm D call. Trimming removed 6 bases from V and 2 bases from J, with 17 bases in between. CDR3 length equals 15 residues. Germline lookup yields CDR1 SQVTM and CDR2 ANQGSEA. In DNA, the CDR3 is TGCAGCGTCTCCCTCGGGAGGGTAACTGGAAACACCATATATTTT. Its translation is CSVSLGRVTGNTIYF.

The chain uses TRBV7-8 and TRBJ2-3, with 8 bases identical to TRBD2. The CDR3 spans 16 residues. Germline assignment: CDR1 SGHVS and CDR2 FQNEAQ. Unmatched junction bases numbered 11, after V lost 5 bases and J lost 4 bases. The CDR3 bases are TGTGCCAGCAGCCCCAGCGGGACTAGGTGGCCAGATACGCAGTATTTT. The encoded protein is CASSPSGTRWPDTQYF.

The chain links TRBV7-9 to TRBJ2-7, with D perhaps TRBD2 (6 bases). Germline loops: CDR1 SEHNR, CDR2 FQNEAQ (reference sequence). The CDR3 consists of 13 residues. Trimming took off 5 bases at V and 1 base at J, with 9 bases between the two ends. In nucleotides, the CDR3 is TGTGCCAGCAGCACTGCGGGATCCTACGAGCAGTACTTC. This gives the protein CASSTAGSYEQYF.

This clonotype was counted many times. The CDR3 is CATSRRTDTQYF. The CDR3 DNA reads as TGTGCCACCAGCAGACGCACAGATACGCAGTATTTT. This chain uses TRBV15 with TRBJ2-3; D is unresolved. The germline CDR1 and CDR2 sequences are LNHNV and YYDKDF (reference sequence). V was clipped by 2 bases and J by 1 base, with 1 base between them. This CDR3 region has 12 residues.

The chain carries TRBV6-6 and TRBJ2-3, with 10 bases matching TRBD2. Germline CDR1 reads MNHNY; CDR2 reads SVGAGI (reference sequence). Losses at the gene ends were 6 bases for V and 4 bases for J; bases not matched to a gene: 13. There are 17 residues in the CDR3. The CDR3 sequence: CASRERGGLGGADTQYF. Written as DNA, the CDR3 is TGTGCCAGCAGAGAGCGGGGGGGCTTAGGTGGCGCAGATACGCAGTATTTT.

This clonotype was seen repeatedly, ten times or more. The chain is built from TRBV6-2 or TRBV6-3 and TRBJ1-1; 9 positions agree with TRBD1. V lost 6 bases to trimming and J lost 5 bases; unmatched junction nucleotides: 13. Germline V gene lookup returns CDR1 MNHEY and CDR2 SVGEGT. This CDR3 contains 16 residues. CDR3 region: CASRRMNRGRGTEAFF. CDR3 in DNA: TGTGCCAGCAGGCGTATGAACAGGGGGCGCGGGACTGAAGCTTTCTTT.

This clonotype was seen a handful of times. The chain is built from TRBV12-3 or TRBV12-4 and TRBJ2-2, with D possibly TRBD2 on 6 matching bases. The CDR3 is 21 residues long. Trimming took off 0 bases at V and 2 bases at J, with 25 bases between the two ends. CDR3 in DNA: TGTGCCAGCAGTTTAGCGAGAAGCAGACCGGGACTCCATCCAAACACCGGGGAGCTGTTTTTT. Translation: CASSLARSRPGLHPNTGELFF.

This clonotype was seen only a few times. This chain joins TRBV5-1 and TRBJ1-6, with 11 bases matching TRBD1. Looked up from germline, CDR1 is SGHRS and CDR2 is YFSETQ. The CDR3 sequence is 18 residues long. Trimming took 4 bases from V and 3 from J; bases not matched to a gene: 9. CDR3 residues: CASSLDRGLSDYNSPLHF. CDR3 nucleotides: TGCGCCAGCAGCCTGGACAGGGGGCTCTCGGACTATAATTCACCCCTCCACTTT.

Only a few counts were recorded for this clonotype. The rearrangement uses TRBV10-3 and TRBJ1-5, with D possibly being TRBD1 (6 bases). The CDR3 totals 14 residues. The germline V gene encodes CDR1 ENHRY and CDR2 SYGVKD. V lost 2 bases, J lost 1 base, and 6 bases lay in between. As DNA, the CDR3 is TGTGCCATCAGTGAGCAGGGGAGCAATCAGCCCCAGCATTTT. Translating it yields CAISEQGSNQPQHF.

The sample holds a few counts of this clonotype. The J gene is TRBJ2-7, the V gene TRBV28; tentatively, D is TRBD1 or TRBD2 (6 bases each). Between the trimmed V and J ends, which lost 5 bases and 5 bases, there was a span of 16 bases. Germline lookup yields CDR1 MDHEN and CDR2 SYDVKM. The CDR3 runs to 14 residues. This CDR3 reads CASSPIQGGDEQYF. In DNA, the CDR3 is TGTGCCAGCAGTCCCATACAGGGAGGCGACGAGCAGTACTTC.

The V call is TRBV5-6, the J call TRBJ2-7; D may be TRBD2 (5 bases). V was trimmed by 1 base and J by 3 bases, leaving 11 bases between them. This CDR3 is 14 amino acids long. The germline gives CDR1 SGHDT, CDR2 YYEEEE. CDR3 DNA: TGTGCCAGCAGCTTGAGAGGTACTAGCTACGAGCAGTACTTC. Amino acid sequence: CASSLRGTSYEQYF.

V and J are TRBV28 and TRBJ1-6; possibly TRBD1 for D (5 bases). Trimming stripped 6 bases from V and 7 bases from J, with 10 bases between. The CDR3 totals 13 residues. Germline V gene data show CDR1 as MDHEN and CDR2 as SYDVKM. CDR3 DNA: TGTGCCAGCAGCTGGGACCTCAATTCACCCCTCCACTTT. Amino acids: CASSWDLNSPLHF.

At least ten counts were recorded for this clonotype. This chain joins TRBV2 and TRBJ2-2; D is ambiguous. CDR1 is SNHLY and CDR2 is FYNNEI in the germline V gene. V was trimmed by 4 bases and J by 0 bases, leaving 12 bases between them. The CDR3 is 16 amino acids. The CDR3 protein is CASSGYGSSNTGELFF. The CDR3 coding sequence is TGTGCCAGCAGTGGGTATGGAAGTTCGAACACCGGGGAGCTGTTTTTT.

This clonotype appeared a few times. The rearrangement joins TRBV7-8 to TRBJ2-7; no definite D call. From germline, CDR1 is SGHVS and CDR2 FQNEAQ. This CDR3 spans 13 amino acids. V was cut by 6 bases and J by 7 bases, with 16 bases left in between. CDR3 sequence reads: CASSPSSGREQYF. CDR3 sequence (DNA): TGTGCCAGCAGTCCCTCCTCCGGCAGGGAGCAGTACTTC.

The rearrangement uses TRBV6-6 and TRBJ2-2; tentatively, D is TRBD1 or TRBD2 (5 bases each). Germline V gives CDR1 MNHNY, CDR2 SVGAGI (reference sequence). The CDR3 is made up of 13 amino acids. V lost 8 bases, J lost 2 bases, and 9 bases lay in between. The CDR3 coding sequence is TGTGCCAGCCGGGGCTCAAACACCGGGGAGCTGTTTTTT. This sequence encodes CASRGSNTGELFF.

The sample holds one count of this clonotype. This could be a read error, since a much larger clone is one nucleotide away. This sequence joins TRBV6-5 and TRBJ2-5; TRBD1 matches at 8 bases. This CDR3 has 12 residues. CDR1 and CDR2 from the germline V gene are MNHEY and SVGAGI. The CDR3 spells CASRDRVETQNF. The CDR3 DNA is TGTGCCAGCAGGGACAGGGTAGAGACCCAGAACTTC.

This clonotype was seen many times. The genes are TRBV6-4 and TRBJ2-1; D perhaps matches TRBD1 (6 bases). The V and J ends lost 7 bases and 1 base respectively, with 20 bases between them. There are 17 residues in the CDR3. Per germline, CDR1 MRHNA and CDR2 SNTAGT. The CDR3 region has the DNA TGTGCCAGCAATCATACAGGGTATCCAATTTCCTACAATGAGCAGTTCTTC. Translation gives CASNHTGYPISYNEQFF.

This clonotype was observed at least ten times. The chain links TRBV20-1 to TRBJ1-5; 7 bases are a match to TRBD1. The V and J ends lost 5 bases and 5 bases, in that order; junction bases with no gene match: 12. The CDR3 spans 15 residues. In germline, CDR1 is DFQATT, CDR2 SNEGSKA (reference sequence). The CDR3 DNA sequence: TGCAGTGCTTGGGGCTCAGGGGGAGACGATCAGCCCCAGCATTTT. Its translation is CSAWGSGGDDQPQHF.

This clonotype was observed a handful of times. This chain connects TRBV20-1 to TRBJ2-3; D remains ambiguous. This CDR3 is 13 amino acids long. V was trimmed by 5 bases and J by 0 bases, leaving 9 bases between them. Germline V lookup: CDR1 DFQATT, CDR2 SNEGSKA (reference sequence). CDR3 nucleotides: TGCAGTGCTCCACATACTAGCACAGATACGCAGTATTTT. This encodes CSAPHTSTDTQYF.

The rearrangement uses TRBV3-1 and TRBJ2-7; D is uncertain. Deletions cut 1 base from V and 2 bases from J, with 9 bases between. CDR1 LGHDT and CDR2 YNNKEL come from the germline V gene (reference sequence). The CDR3 runs to 14 residues. The CDR3, as DNA: TGTGCCAGCAGCCAAGGTAGCAAACCCTACGAGCAGTACTTC. Amino acid sequence: CASSQGSKPYEQYF.

This clonotype was detected ten times or more. CDR3 DNA: TGCGCCAGCAGCCAAGACAGGGTGAAGGGGGACATTCAGTACTTC. This codes for CASSQDRVKGDIQYF. J is TRBJ2-4 and V is TRBV4-3; D possibly corresponds to TRBD1 (6 bases). The CDR3 length is 15 residues. CDR1 is LGHNA, CDR2 YSLEER, per germline. Trimming cost V 0 bases and J 8 bases, with 14 bases left between them.

Points on this clonotype: The germline gene is not matched at one end of the junction; a read error may be the cause. The rearrangement joins TRBV20-1 to TRBJ2-3; D is unresolved. Germline CDR1 DFQATT, CDR2 SNEGSKA (reference sequence). The CDR3 covers 8 residues. This chain's CDR3 is CSASPPSF. Written as DNA, the CDR3 is TGCAGTGCTAGCCCCCCCTCTTTT.

This clonotype was picked up a small number of times. CDR3 amino acids: CASSQEKGLERTQYF. The CDR3 DNA sequence: TGTGCCAGCAGCCAAGAAAAGGGACTAGAACGGACCCAGTACTTC. The chain links TRBV3-1 to TRBJ2-5; 8 bases align to TRBD2. Germline CDR1 reads LGHDT; CDR2 reads YNNKEL (reference sequence). The V and J ends lost 0 bases and 7 bases, in that order; junction bases with no gene match: 7. The CDR3 sequence is 15 residues long.

The V gene is TRBV6-2 or TRBV6-3, the J gene TRBJ1-5; D unresolved. The ends were cut back, 6 bases at V and 5 bases at J, with 17 bases in the middle. The CDR3 has 15 residues. The V gene's germline CDR1 is MNHEY and CDR2 SVGEGT. The CDR3 bases are TGTGCCAGCAGCCCTCGTTGGGCTCGGGATCAGCCCCAGCATTTT. Protein: CASSPRWARDQPQHF.

The chain couples TRBV24-1 to TRBJ2-2; 7 bases are a match to TRBD2. The CDR3 is 16 amino acids. Trimming at V came to 5 bases and at J to 2 bases, leaving 7 bases not matched to a gene. In germline, CDR1 is KGHDR, CDR2 SFDVKD. This CDR3 is CATSGTRGRNTGELFF. The CDR3 DNA is TGTGCCACCAGTGGAACCCGCGGGAGAAACACCGGGGAGCTGTTTTTT.